Below, 16 T cell receptor beta chains from the same sample are listed, as sequenced in a study of blood T cell repertoires in COVID-19. Data came from immunoSEQ multiplex PCR; TCRdb stores just in-frame clones and leaves some out. Here the sample spans about 180,000 clones, 80% to 90% being singletons. The specimen was peripheral blood. The receptors derive from a man younger than 35 who had recovered from COVID-19.

The chain carries TRBV9 and TRBJ2-7, with a tentative D call TRBD2 (5 bases). CDR3 length: 14 amino acids. V was trimmed by 7 bases and J by 0 bases, leaving 14 bases between them. CDR1 and CDR2 (germline): SGDLS, YYNGEE. The CDR3 DNA reads TGTGCCAGCGGAGGCGGGCTACACTCCTACGAGCAGTACTTC. Amino acids: CASGGGLHSYEQYF. The complete variable domain, with remaining parts taken from reference TRBV9 and TRBJ2-7, reads DSGVTQTPKHLITATGQRVTLRCSPRSGDLSVYWYQQSLDQGLQFLIQYYNGEERAKGNILERFSAQQFPDLHSELNLSSLELGDSALYFCASGGGLHSYEQYFGPGTRLTVT.

J is TRBJ1-5 and V is TRBV24-1; D gene uncertain. With 2 bases removed from V and 6 bases from J, the gap between germline ends came to 25 bases. Germline loops: CDR1 KGHDR, CDR2 SFDVKD. This CDR3 contains 19 residues. This CDR3 is CATSDSSTPTVGFSQPQHF. Written as DNA, the CDR3 is TGTGCCACCAGTGATTCTTCGACTCCTACGGTGGGTTTTTCTCAGCCCCAGCATTTT.

This clone was found once. The chain joins TRBV28 to TRBJ2-2; 7 bases map to TRBD1. V was clipped by 6 bases and J by 6 bases; unmatched bases: 1. There are 12 residues in the CDR3. CDR1 and CDR2 from the germline V gene are MDHEN and SYDVKM. CDR3 sequence: CASRTGSGELFF. As DNA, the CDR3 is TGTGCCAGCAGGACAGGGTCCGGGGAGCTGTTTTTT.

The chain links TRBV27 to TRBJ2-4; D is possibly TRBD2 (7 bases). The CDR3 sequence is 15 residues long. V lost 4 bases and J 6 bases, leaving 16 bases between the germline ends. Germline lookup yields CDR1 MNHEY and CDR2 SMNVEV (reference sequence). The CDR3 loop is CASSSSGAGVNIQYF. The CDR3 bases are TGTGCCAGCAGTTCGAGCGGGGCAGGGGTAAACATTCAGTACTTC.

This sequence joins TRBV5-1 and TRBJ2-7, with TRBD2 matching 7 bases. CDR1 is SGHRS and CDR2 is YFSETQ in the germline V gene. J gave up 0 bases and V 1 base, and 1 base lay outside the gene matches. The CDR3 consists of 14 residues. The CDR3 loop is CASSLPGGSYEQYF. CDR3 nucleotides: TGCGCCAGCAGCTTGCCGGGAGGCTCCTACGAGCAGTACTTC. Based on the CDR3 plus reference TRBV5-1 and TRBJ2-7, the full variable domain is KAGVTQTPRYLIKTRGQQVTLSCSPISGHRSVSWYQQTPGQGLQFLFEYFSETQRNKGNFPGRFSGRQFSNSRSEMNVSTLELGDSALYLCASSLPGGSYEQYFGPGTRLTVT.

CDR3 sequence: CASSLRGVESPLHF. The CDR3 DNA sequence: TGTGCCAGCAGCTTACGGGGGGTGGAGTCACCCCTCCACTTT. The chain combines TRBV5-4 with TRBJ1-6, with TRBD1 as a possible D gene (5 bases). Germline CDR1 reads SGHNT; CDR2 reads YYREEE (reference sequence). This CDR3 spans 14 amino acids. The V end was cut by 2 bases, the J end by 10 bases, with 13 bases between. Combining the CDR3 with reference TRBV5-4 and TRBJ1-6 gives the whole variable domain ETGVTQSPTHLIKTRGQQVTLRCSSQSGHNTVSWYQQALGQGPQFIFQYYREEENGRGNFPPRFSGLQFPNYSSELNVNALELDDSALYLCASSLRGVESPLHFGNGTRLTVT.

The chain links TRBV7-2 to TRBJ2-7; a possible D gene is TRBD2 (6 bases). Trimming stripped 4 bases from V and 5 bases from J, with 21 bases between. Germline V gene lookup returns CDR1 SGHTA and CDR2 FQGNSA. The CDR3 length is 16 residues. The CDR3 reads CASSSHWGRLLHEQYF. CDR3 in DNA: TGTGCCAGCAGCTCGCATTGGGGGAGGCTTCTCCACGAGCAGTACTTC.

This rearrangement joins TRBV27 to TRBJ1-2, with D perhaps matching TRBD1 (5 bases). CDR3 length equals 14 residues. Between the trimmed V and J ends, which lost 0 bases and 7 bases, there was a span of 12 bases. Germline V gene data show CDR1 as MNHEY and CDR2 as SMNVEV (reference sequence). The CDR3 nucleotides read TGTGCCAGCAGTTTATCGCTATCAGGGTTTGGCTACACCTTC. Translating gives CASSLSLSGFGYTF.

The rearrangement joins TRBV7-9 to TRBJ1-2; tentatively, D is TRBD1 (6 bases). The CDR3 contains 14 residues. Germline CDR1 and CDR2: SEHNR and FQNEAQ (reference sequence). The ends were cut back, 5 bases at V and 4 bases at J, with 14 bases in the middle. CDR3 bases: TGTGCCAGCAGCCGAGACTCGACAGGCTATGGCTACACCTTC. Residues: CASSRDSTGYGYTF.

The rearrangement joins TRBV6-2 or TRBV6-3 to TRBJ1-1, with TRBD1 identical over 8 bases. Per the germline V gene, CDR1 is MNHEY and CDR2 is SVGEGT. With V trimmed by 1 base and J by 6 bases, 4 bases remained unmatched. The CDR3 runs to 14 residues. CDR3 protein: CASSYLRQGSEAFF. The CDR3 nucleotides read TGTGCCAGCAGTTACTTAAGACAGGGGTCTGAAGCTTTCTTT.

The V and J genes are TRBV5-5 and TRBJ2-7; 9 positions match TRBD1. The CDR3 spans 14 residues. The germline V gene encodes CDR1 SGHKS and CDR2 YYEKEE (reference sequence). V dropped 4 bases and J dropped 5; count of bases not matched to a gene: 7. DNA for the CDR3: TGTGCCAGCAGCCCTGGGACAGGGCTACACGAGCAGTACTTC. Protein: CASSPGTGLHEQYF.

This sequence joins TRBV9 and TRBJ1-1; 7 positions agree with TRBD1. After removal of 4 bases from V and 0 bases from J, the junction contained 12 bases not matched to a gene. CDR3 length equals 17 residues. CDR1 and CDR2 from the germline V gene are SGDLS and YYNGEE. The chain's CDR3 is CASSPARAGGMNTEAFF. The CDR3 DNA is TGTGCCAGCAGCCCAGCGCGGGCAGGGGGGATGAACACTGAAGCTTTCTTT. Full variable domain (outside the CDR3, taken from reference TRBV9 and TRBJ1-1): DSGVTQTPKHLITATGQRVTLRCSPRSGDLSVYWYQQSLDQGLQFLIQYYNGEERAKGNILERFSAQQFPDLHSELNLSSLELGDSALYFCASSPARAGGMNTEAFFGQGTRLTVV.

V usage is TRBV9 and J usage is TRBJ2-2, with TRBD1 matching over 7 bases. V dropped 0 bases and J dropped 1; count of bases not matched to a gene: 3. The V gene's germline CDR1 is SGDLS and CDR2 YYNGEE. This CDR3 comprises 16 residues. CDR3 amino acids: CASSVAGGRNTGELFF. The CDR3 nucleotides are TGTGCCAGCAGCGTAGCAGGGGGAAGGAACACCGGGGAGCTGTTTTTT.

The chain links TRBV5-1 to TRBJ2-1; TRBD2 is a possible D gene (5 bases). The CDR3 consists of 14 residues. Germline CDR1 and CDR2: SGHRS and YFSETQ. V was trimmed by 2 bases and J by 8 bases, leaving 14 bases between them. As DNA, the CDR3 is TGCGCCAGCAGCTTAACTAGACCTCTGGATGAGCAGTTCTTC. Protein product: CASSLTRPLDEQFF.

This clone was observed a single time. The J gene is TRBJ2-7, the V gene TRBV11-1, with D unclear. The CDR3 sequence is 14 residues long. The germline V and J ends were trimmed by 6 bases and 0 bases, with 12 bases remaining between them. In germline, CDR1 is SGHAT, CDR2 FQDESV (reference sequence). The CDR3 is CASRARGSSYEQYF. The CDR3 region has the DNA TGTGCCAGCAGGGCCCGAGGTAGCTCCTACGAGCAGTACTTC.

The chain carries TRBV27 and TRBJ1-2, with 9 bases that match TRBD1. With V trimmed by 3 bases and J by 8 bases, 10 bases remained unmatched. Germline CDR1 reads MNHEY; CDR2 reads SMNVEV (reference sequence). This CDR3 comprises 15 residues. CDR3: CASSFTGTGSAGYTF. CDR3 nucleotides: TGTGCCAGCAGTTTCACCGGGACAGGGTCGGCGGGCTACACCTTC.